Each of the 22 T cell receptor beta chains below was sequenced from the same sample in a study of T cell responses to AZD1222 COVID-19 vaccine. The method was immunoSEQ multiplex PCR; TCRdb's version includes in-frame clones alone and lacks a portion of them. The profile shows around 110,000 clones, roughly nine tenths of them singletons. The specimen comprised peripheral blood, sampled 28 days after the second AZD1222 dose. These receptors came from an adult who received the AZD1222 COVID-19 vaccine.

V is TRBV21-1 and J is TRBJ1-1; no DNA check was done on the table's D call, TRBD1. TRBV21-1 is termed a pseudogene. The CDR3 consists of 14 residues. For the CDR3, the DNA is TGTGCCAGCAGCCAACCTACAGAGAACACTGAAGCTTTCTTT. Protein: CASSQPTENTEAFF.

The V and J genes are TRBV5-5 and TRBJ1-1, with D unclear. The CDR3 spans 13 residues. The V end was cut by 2 bases, the J end by 1 base, with 6 bases between. Germline V CDR1 and CDR2: SGHKS, YYEKEE (reference sequence). CDR3 DNA: TGTGCCAGCAGCTTAACAGCGAACACTGAAGCTTTCTTT. Protein sequence: CASSLTANTEAFF.

This rearrangement joins TRBV7-2 to TRBJ2-1; D ambiguous. The germline V gene has CDR1 SGHTA and CDR2 FQGNSA. The CDR3 covers 15 residues. Trimming removed 3 bases from V and 0 bases from J, with 9 bases in between. The CDR3 bases are TGTGCCAGCAGCTTTACCGAGAGCTCCTACAATGAGCAGTTCTTC. Its translation is CASSFTESSYNEQFF.

The chain employs TRBV5-6 and TRBJ2-2, with D tentatively TRBD2 (6 bases). The CDR3 contains 19 residues. V was trimmed by 3 bases and J by 1 base, leaving 22 bases between them. Per the germline V gene, CDR1 is SGHDT and CDR2 is YYEEEE. The CDR3 coding sequence is TGTGCCAGCAGCTCAAAGCGGTTGGTCGGGACTCAGAACACCGGGGAGCTGTTTTTT. Translation: CASSSKRLVGTQNTGELFF. The variable domain in full, completed from reference TRBV5-6 and TRBJ2-2, reads DAGVTQSPTHLIKTRGQQVTLRCSPKSGHDTVSWYQQALGQGPQFIFQYYEEEERQRGNFPDRFSGHQFPNYSSELNVNALLLGDSALYLCASSSKRLVGTQNTGELFFGEGSRLTVL.

This clone came up once. This chain links TRBV19 with TRBJ1-1, with unresolved D. The CDR3 contains 13 residues. Germline CDR1 reads LNHDA; CDR2 reads SQIVND (reference sequence). The germline V and J ends were trimmed by 4 bases and 2 bases, with 8 bases remaining between them. The CDR3 DNA is TGTGCCAGTAGTACCCAGGCCAACACTGAAGCTTTCTTT. As protein: CASSTQANTEAFF. Full variable domain (missing parts from reference TRBV19 and TRBJ1-1): DGGITQSPKYLFRKEGQNVTLSCEQNLNHDAMYWYRQDPGQGLRLIYYSQIVNDFQKGDIAEGYSVSREKKESFPLTVTSAQKNPTAFYLCASSTQANTEAFFGQGTRLTVV.

The rearrangement links TRBV6-5 to TRBJ1-1; tentative D call: TRBD1 (5 bases). This CDR3 spans 14 amino acids. The ends were cut back, 4 bases at V and 1 base at J, with 10 bases in the middle. Germline V gene lookup returns CDR1 MNHEY and CDR2 SVGAGI. CDR3: CASSFLQANTEAFF. CDR3 DNA sequence: TGTGCCAGCAGTTTCCTACAGGCGAACACTGAAGCTTTCTTT.

The chain carries TRBV28 and TRBJ1-5; 7 bases fit TRBD1. This CDR3 has 12 residues. V gave up 5 bases and J gave up 13 bases; unmatched junction bases: 8. Germline values: CDR1 MDHEN, CDR2 SYDVKM. The CDR3 spells CASSADRASQHF. The CDR3 nucleotides are TGTGCCAGCAGTGCCGACAGGGCTTCTCAGCATTTT.

This rearrangement joins TRBV3-1 (or the pseudogene TRBV3-2) to TRBJ1-1; a possible D gene is TRBD1 (5 bases). The CDR3 runs 14 residues. Trimming removed 5 bases at V and 4 bases at J, with 14 bases between. Germline V lookup: CDR1 LGHDT, CDR2 YNNKEL (reference sequence). CDR3 bases: TGTGCCAGCAGCTTCAGTGGGACGGGCACTGAAGCTTTCTTT. Its protein product is CASSFSGTGTEAFF.

Here the CDR3 reads CAISPLQGANQPQHF. DNA for the CDR3: TGTGCCATCAGCCCCCTACAGGGGGCCAATCAGCCCCAGCATTTT. The chain recombines TRBV10-3 with TRBJ1-5, with TRBD1 matching 9 bases. CDR1 ENHRY and CDR2 SYGVKD come from the germline V gene. The CDR3 consists of 15 residues. V trimming: 6 bases; J trimming: 3 bases; junction bases outside the gene matches: 6.

The chain carries TRBV6-6 and TRBJ1-1; D gene ambiguous. CDR3 length: 13 residues. The V gene lost 5 bases and the J gene lost 7 bases, with 14 bases spanning the gap. Germline CDR1 is MNHNY and CDR2 is SVGAGI (reference sequence). The CDR3 DNA sequence: TGTGCCAGCAGTCAGAACCCCTCCTTTGAAGCTTTCTTT. It is translated as CASSQNPSFEAFF.

This chain links TRBV7-8 with TRBJ2-5; TRBD1 matches at 9 bases. There are 16 residues in the CDR3. Trimming at V came to 3 bases and at J to 4 bases, leaving 9 bases not matched to a gene. The germline V gene has CDR1 SGHVS and CDR2 FQNEAQ. The CDR3 is CASSLTGGLARETQYF. CDR3 nucleotides: TGTGCCAGCAGCTTGACAGGGGGGCTAGCGAGAGAGACCCAGTACTTC. The full variable domain, its missing parts supplied by reference TRBV7-8 and TRBJ2-5, is GAGVSQSPRYKVAKRGQDVALRCDPISGHVSLFWYQQALGQGPEFLTYFQNEAQLDKSGLPSDRFFAERPEGSVSTLKIQRTQQEDSAVYLCASSLTGGLARETQYFGPGTRLLVL.

The rearrangement uses TRBV7-2 and TRBJ2-5; D might be TRBD1 (6 bases). Trimming cost V 3 bases and J 6 bases, with 20 bases left between them. Germline CDR1 and CDR2: SGHTA and FQGNSA. This CDR3 is 16 amino acids long. CDR3 in amino acids: CASSFGGTLAPQTQYF. The CDR3, as DNA: TGTGCCAGCAGCTTTGGGGGCACCCTAGCCCCCCAGACCCAGTACTTC.

The genes are TRBV7-8 and TRBJ1-1; TRBD1 is a possible D gene (6 bases). Per germline, CDR1 SGHVS and CDR2 FQNEAQ. V lost 1 base and J lost 8, with 23 bases in between. The CDR3 runs to 17 residues. The CDR3: CASSLVSGGPRQYEAFF. CDR3 sequence (DNA): TGTGCCAGCAGCTTAGTTTCGGGGGGGCCCCGCCAGTACGAAGCTTTCTTT.

The genes are TRBV5-4 and TRBJ1-2, with TRBD1 matching over 11 bases. The germline V gene has CDR1 SGHNT and CDR2 YYREEE (reference sequence). The CDR3 is made up of 15 amino acids. Trimming at V came to 3 bases and at J to 8 bases, leaving 9 bases not matched to a gene. The CDR3 here is CASSSGQDRGRGYTF. CDR3 nucleotide sequence: TGTGCCAGCAGCTCGGGCCAGGACAGGGGGCGAGGCTACACCTTC.

The CDR3 region has the DNA TGTGCCAGCTCACCGGTGGGACAGGGAACTGAAAAACTGTTTTTT. It is translated as CASSPVGQGTEKLFF. The chain uses TRBV18 and TRBJ1-4; 9 bases agree with TRBD1. The V gene end was trimmed by 3 bases and the J gene end by 7 bases; junction bases not matched to a gene: 6. This CDR3 contains 15 residues. Germline V gene data show CDR1 as KGHSH and CDR2 as LQKENI.

The chain couples TRBV7-2 to TRBJ2-5, with 11 bases identical to TRBD2. Germline V gene sequence: CDR1 SGHTA, CDR2 FQGNSA. Trimming removed 1 base from V and 7 bases from J; junction bases left unmatched: 2. This CDR3 spans 14 amino acids. The CDR3 DNA reads TGTGCCAGCAGCTTAGTAACTAGCGGGGGGACCCAGTACTTC. The encoded protein is CASSLVTSGGTQYF.

CDR3 in amino acids: CASSLYSASWETQYF. In DNA, the CDR3 is TGTGCCAGCAGCCTATACTCGGCTAGTTGGGAGACCCAGTACTTC. The chain couples TRBV5-8 to TRBJ2-5, with no clear D. The CDR3 runs to 15 residues. The germline CDR1 and CDR2 sequences are SGHTS and YDEGEE. Trimming removed 4 bases at V and 5 bases at J, with 18 bases between. Using reference TRBV5-8 and TRBJ2-5 for the parts outside the CDR3, the full variable domain is EAGVTQSPTHLIKTRGQQATLRCSPISGHTSVYWYQQALGLGLQFLLWYDEGEERNRGNFPPRFSGRQFPNYSSELNVNALELEDSALYLCASSLYSASWETQYFGPGTRLLVL.

This chain joins TRBV4-3 and TRBJ1-2; D might be TRBD1 (5 bases). Germline V gives CDR1 LGHNA, CDR2 YSLEER. With 0 bases removed from V and 8 bases from J, the gap between germline ends came to 22 bases. This CDR3 is built from 17 residues. The CDR3, as DNA: TGCGCCAGCAGCCAAGATTGGGGGGACGGACTCCGAGGAGGCTACACCTTC. Its protein is CASSQDWGDGLRGGYTF.

Only one count was recorded for this clone. The gene calls are TRBV7-9 and TRBJ1-6; a weak D match, TRBD1 (5 bases). CDR1 SEHNR and CDR2 FQNEAQ come from the germline V gene (reference sequence). V was clipped by 4 bases and J by 9 bases, with 16 bases between them. The CDR3 totals 15 residues. The DNA of the CDR3 is TGTGCCAGCAGCTGGGGATCGGGGGGGAGTTCACCCCTCCACTTT. This gives the protein CASSWGSGGSSPLHF.

This clone appeared a single time. The genes are TRBV5-6 and TRBJ1-5, with D unresolved. Looked up from germline, CDR1 is SGHDT and CDR2 is YYEEEE. This CDR3 spans 12 amino acids. The V and J ends lost 4 bases and 6 bases respectively, with 8 bases between them. The CDR3 sequence is CASSLLGQPQHF. The CDR3 bases are TGTGCCAGCAGCCTGTTGGGTCAGCCCCAGCATTTT. The variable domain in full, completed from reference TRBV5-6 and TRBJ1-5, reads DAGVTQSPTHLIKTRGQQVTLRCSPKSGHDTVSWYQQALGQGPQFIFQYYEEEERQRGNFPDRFSGHQFPNYSSELNVNALLLGDSALYLCASSLLGQPQHFGDGTRLSIL.

The chain joins TRBV19 to TRBJ2-7; D could derive from TRBD1 or TRBD2 (5 bases each). Germline loops: CDR1 LNHDA, CDR2 SQIVND (reference sequence). V lost 4 bases, J lost 0 bases, and 7 bases lay in between. The CDR3 runs to 13 residues. The CDR3 sequence: CASSKGSSYEQYF. In DNA, the CDR3 is TGTGCCAGTAGTAAGGGGAGCTCCTACGAGCAGTACTTC.

This clone was observed once. The chain links TRBV7-9 to TRBJ1-2, with 7 bases that match TRBD1. Germline V gene lookup returns CDR1 SEHNR and CDR2 FQNEAQ (reference sequence). The CDR3 contains 14 residues. The V segment lost 4 bases and the J segment 2 bases; nucleotides outside the gene matches: 4. The CDR3 DNA reads as TGTGCCAGCAGCTGGGGGGGACAGAACTATGGCTACACCTTC. This gives the protein CASSWGGQNYGYTF.